The 25 T cell receptor beta chains reported below all come from one sample, sequenced in a study of shared clonotypes between healthy human individuals. Method: immunoSEQ multiplex PCR; TCRdb's copy keeps in-frame clones and lacks some. Here the sample spans around 700,000 clones, around 72% being singletons. Sequencing was done on a sample of memory CD4+ T cells sorted from blood. Described subset: CD45RA-negative fraction. These receptors were collected from a woman aged 25 to 39 in good health.

V gene TRBV27 combines with J gene TRBJ1-2, with 11 nucleotides matching TRBD1. Unmatched junction bases numbered 5, after V lost 5 bases and J lost 6 bases. Looked up from germline, CDR1 is MNHEY and CDR2 is SMNVEV (reference sequence). This CDR3 contains 14 residues. CDR3 sequence reads: CASSARTGGDGYTF. The CDR3 coding sequence is TGTGCCAGCAGTGCCCGGACAGGGGGCGATGGCTACACCTTC.

V gene TRBV7-9 combines with J gene TRBJ1-1; maybe TRBD1 (5 bases). This CDR3 is built from 15 residues. In germline, CDR1 is SEHNR, CDR2 FQNEAQ (reference sequence). V shed 3 bases and J shed 1 base, with 12 bases lying between them. The CDR3 loop reads CASSFRGLPNTEAFF. The CDR3, as DNA: TGTGCCAGCAGCTTTCGGGGACTGCCGAACACTGAAGCTTTCTTT.

Here the CDR3 DNA reads TGTGCCAGCAGTGGAACGGCAGGGAGCTCCTACGAGCAGTACTTC. It specifies CASSGTAGSSYEQYF. This chain connects TRBV5-4 to TRBJ2-7, with D possibly being TRBD1 or TRBD2 (5 bases each). The V end lost 5 bases, the J end lost 0 bases, and 15 bases lay between the germline ends. Germline V gene sequence: CDR1 SGHNT, CDR2 YYREEE (reference sequence). This CDR3 region has 15 residues.

This clone was seen a single time. The V and J genes are TRBV4-1 and TRBJ1-5, with TRBD1 matching 11 bases. Per germline, CDR1 MGHRA and CDR2 YSYEKL. The length of the CDR3 is 17 residues. V shed 3 bases, J shed 6 bases, and the junction held 10 bases outside the gene matches. The chain's CDR3 is CASSQDRGRGLRQPQHF. DNA of the CDR3: TGCGCCAGCAGCCAGGACAGGGGGCGAGGCCTACGTCAGCCCCAGCATTTT.

With regard to this clone: This CDR3 is also generated by other DNA sequences in the sample. The J gene is TRBJ1-3, the V gene TRBV19; D is uncertain. The CDR3 covers 14 residues. The V gene's germline CDR1 is LNHDA and CDR2 SQIVND (reference sequence). V was shortened by 4 bases and J by 1 base, with 8 bases between the two germline ends. As DNA, the CDR3 is TGTGCCAGTAGTAGAGGAACTTCTGGAAACACCATATATTTT. Protein: CASSRGTSGNTIYF.

The genes are TRBV11-2 and TRBJ2-1, with TRBD2 matching over 13 bases. V shed 5 bases, J shed 2 bases, and the junction held 3 bases outside the gene matches. The CDR3 runs 16 residues. Germline V lookup: CDR1 SGHAT, CDR2 FQNNGV. CDR3 coding DNA: TGTGCCAGCAGCACCGGGACTAGCGGGACCTACAATGAGCAGTTCTTC. This codes for CASSTGTSGTYNEQFF. Full variable domain (rest looked up from reference TRBV11-2 and TRBJ2-1): EAGVAQSPRYKIIEKRQSVAFWCNPISGHATLYWYQQILGQGPKLLIQFQNNGVVDDSQLPKDRFSAERLKGVDSTLKIQPAKLEDSAVYLCASSTGTSGTYNEQFFGPGTRLTVL.

This clone was seen more than once but under ten times. The genes are TRBV27 and TRBJ2-1; D unclear. V lost 6 bases and J lost 0, with 9 bases in between. This CDR3 comprises 14 residues. Germline values: CDR1 MNHEY, CDR2 SMNVEV (reference sequence). CDR3 in DNA: TGTGCCAGCAGCTTGGAACACTCCTACAATGAGCAGTTCTTC. Encoded protein: CASSLEHSYNEQFF.

The chain carries TRBV28 and TRBJ1-1; D call uncertain. The CDR3 spans 13 residues. Germline CDR1 is MDHEN and CDR2 is SYDVKM. V lost 7 bases, J lost 1 base, and 10 bases lay in between. The chain's CDR3 is CASKTVENTEAFF. The CDR3 DNA reads TGTGCCAGCAAGACGGTTGAGAACACTGAAGCTTTCTTT.

This chain connects TRBV28 to TRBJ2-7; 12 bases fit TRBD1. The germline V gene has CDR1 MDHEN and CDR2 SYDVKM. J gave up 3 bases and V 5 bases, and 5 bases lay outside the gene matches. This CDR3 is 15 amino acids long. This CDR3 is CASSTGQGASYEQYF. CDR3 DNA: TGTGCCAGCAGTACGGGACAGGGGGCTAGCTACGAGCAGTACTTC.

The V and J genes are TRBV28 and TRBJ2-7; 10 positions match TRBD1. Per germline, CDR1 MDHEN and CDR2 SYDVKM. The CDR3 has 14 residues. V shed 7 bases, J shed 7 bases, and the junction held 10 bases outside the gene matches. The CDR3 sequence is CASNLRQGAREQYF. As DNA, the CDR3 is TGTGCCAGCAACCTAAGACAGGGGGCAAGGGAGCAGTACTTC.

This chain uses TRBV18 with TRBJ1-5, with no clear D. The CDR3 is 14 residues long. CDR1 is KGHSH, CDR2 LQKENI, per germline. The germline V and J ends were trimmed by 4 bases and 1 base, with 8 bases remaining between them. The CDR3 region is CASSLLESNQPQHF. CDR3 DNA sequence: TGTGCCAGCTCACTACTAGAGAGCAATCAGCCCCAGCATTTT.

This clone occurred a few times. The genes are TRBV14 and TRBJ2-7; D unresolved. V shed 0 bases and J shed 3 bases, with 12 bases lying between them. Per germline, CDR1 SGHDN and CDR2 FVKESK. This CDR3 is 15 amino acids long. The CDR3 loop is CASSQDVRAIYEQYF. The CDR3 DNA is TGTGCCAGCAGCCAAGACGTCCGGGCCATCTACGAGCAGTACTTC.

This chain uses TRBV11-2 with TRBJ1-1, with 7 bases matching TRBD1. The V and J ends lost 1 base and 1 base, in that order; junction bases with no gene match: 9. The germline V gene encodes CDR1 SGHAT and CDR2 FQNNGV. The CDR3 is 17 residues long. CDR3 in amino acids: CASSLVGGIVSNTEAFF. CDR3 sequence (DNA): TGTGCCAGCAGCTTAGTAGGGGGCATCGTTTCGAACACTGAAGCTTTCTTT.

The chain links TRBV4-2 to TRBJ2-3; 9 bases match TRBD2. V lost 4 bases and J lost 1; bases outside the gene matches: 3. This CDR3 spans 15 amino acids. Germline V gene lookup returns CDR1 LGHNA and CDR2 YNFKEQ. DNA for the CDR3: TGTGCCAGCAGCCGTAGCGGGAGTGGCACAGATACGCAGTATTTT. It codes for CASSRSGSGTDTQYF.

The gene calls are TRBV7-6 and TRBJ1-3, with TRBD1 matching over 11 bases. CDR1 is SGHVS and CDR2 is FNYEAQ in the germline V gene. V lost 4 bases, J lost 0 bases, and 5 bases stayed unmatched. The CDR3 consists of 17 residues. The CDR3 is CASSSGQGVNSGNTIYF. For the CDR3, the DNA is TGTGCCAGCAGCTCGGGACAGGGGGTAAACTCTGGAAACACCATATATTTT.

The chain employs TRBV5-1 and TRBJ1-3; TRBD1 matches 9 bases. V was pared by 3 bases and J by 4 bases, with 2 bases of the junction left unmatched. CDR3 length: 14 amino acids. Germline V gives CDR1 SGHRS, CDR2 YFSETQ. As DNA, the CDR3 is TGCGCCAGCAGCTATGGACAGGGGGGAAACACCATATATTTT. It encodes CASSYGQGGNTIYF.

This clone was counted only a few times. The V call is TRBV28, the J call TRBJ1-2, with 8 bases fitting TRBD1. Unmatched junction bases numbered 14, after V lost 6 bases and J lost 5 bases. This CDR3 contains 16 residues. Germline-derived CDR1 and CDR2 are MDHEN and SYDVKM. The CDR3 is CASRPPPGQEAYGYTF. The CDR3, as DNA: TGTGCCAGCAGACCCCCACCGGGACAGGAGGCATATGGCTACACCTTC.

The chain uses TRBV6-1 and TRBJ1-5; maybe TRBD1 (6 bases). Trimming took 2 bases from V and 5 from J, leaving 10 bases between them. There are 14 residues in the CDR3. CDR1 and CDR2 from the germline V gene are MNHNS and SASEGT. The CDR3 DNA is TGTGCCAGCAGTGAAATGCCAGGGGATCAGCCCCAGCATTTT. This translates into CASSEMPGDQPQHF.

The gene calls are TRBV10-2 and TRBJ2-7, with TRBD2 matching over 9 bases. Germline V gives CDR1 WSHSY, CDR2 SAAADI. V shed 8 bases, J shed 2 bases, and the junction held 4 bases outside the gene matches. This CDR3 spans 13 amino acids. The CDR3 region is CASCLAGTYEQYF. CDR3 coding DNA: TGCGCCAGCTGTCTAGCGGGAACCTACGAGCAGTACTTC.

This clone was seen just once. DNA for the CDR3: TGTGCCAGCAGTTCCCGGACGACTCGGGGCTCCTACGAGCAGTACTTC. Its protein is CASSSRTTRGSYEQYF. The chain recombines TRBV27 with TRBJ2-7; D is perhaps TRBD2 (5 bases). This CDR3 comprises 16 residues. V was trimmed by 4 bases and J by 0 bases, leaving 16 bases between them. CDR1 and CDR2 (germline): MNHEY, SMNVEV (reference sequence).

V is TRBV13 and J is TRBJ2-1; TRBD1 agrees at 8 bases. Germline CDR1 and CDR2: PRHDT and FYEKMQ (reference sequence). The CDR3 runs to 15 residues. V lost 4 bases, J lost 4 bases, and 6 bases stayed unmatched. In DNA, the CDR3 is TGTGCCAGCAGCTCTGGACAGGGAAGGTACAATGAGCAGTTCTTC. It translates to CASSSGQGRYNEQFF.

The chain joins TRBV14 to TRBJ1-2; D gene uncertain. V lost 1 base to trimming and J lost 9 bases, with 9 bases between them. CDR3 length: 12 amino acids. Looked up from germline, CDR1 is SGHDN and CDR2 is FVKESK. In nucleotides, the CDR3 is TGTGCCAGCAGCCAAGTTGGCGTTAGCTACACCTTC. Its translation is CASSQVGVSYTF.

This chain connects TRBV27 to TRBJ1-2; the D is unclear. There are 15 residues in the CDR3. The germline V gene has CDR1 MNHEY and CDR2 SMNVEV (reference sequence). V was cut by 0 bases and J by 4 bases, with 12 bases left in between. The CDR3 loop reads CASSLSMAATYGYTF. DNA of the CDR3: TGTGCCAGCAGTTTATCCATGGCAGCTACCTATGGCTACACCTTC.

This clone was detected a few times. The chain employs TRBV30 and TRBJ1-4; no firm D call. CDR1 and CDR2 (germline): GTSNPN, SVGIG (reference sequence). The V and J ends lost 4 bases and 11 bases respectively, with 23 bases between them. This CDR3 spans 15 amino acids. The CDR3 region has the DNA TGTGCCTGGACCTCAGATGGATATGGTTTGGGGAAACTGTTTTTT. Translated, it gives CAWTSDGYGLGKLFF.

The chain links TRBV19 to TRBJ2-2; D gene uncertain. The CDR3 is 17 amino acids. CDR1 is LNHDA and CDR2 is SQIVND in the germline V gene (reference sequence). Trimming left V 1 base short and J 4 bases short, with 16 bases between. The CDR3 here is CASSIGYRETFTGELFF. The DNA for the CDR3 is TGTGCCAGTAGTATAGGTTACAGAGAAACCTTCACCGGGGAGCTGTTTTTT.